The 14 T cell receptor beta chains below all came from one sample that was sequenced in a study of cytomegalovirus exposure and HLA in healthy donors. PCR involved 60 Vbeta and 13 Jbeta primers. Clones were read by immunoSEQ multiplex PCR, and TCRdb kept only the in-frame ones, dropping some. There are 55,000 to 80,000 clones in the sample; roughly 82% occur only once, and roughly 12% lies in the top ten. The sample taken for sequencing was PBMCs. These TCRs come from a man in his 70s in good health and CMV-seronegative.

The chain couples TRBV10-2 to TRBJ1-2; 7 nucleotides match TRBD1. Germline trimming cut 8 bases from V and 4 bases from J; bases unmatched to any gene: 7. The germline V gene encodes CDR1 WSHSY and CDR2 SAAADI. The CDR3 totals 13 residues. The CDR3 loop is CASSTGDLYGYTF. CDR3 DNA sequence: TGCGCCAGCTCTACAGGGGACCTCTATGGCTACACCTTC.

This clone was counted a few times. DNA for the CDR3: TGCGCCAGCAGTGCCCGGGGGTGGACTGAAGCTTTCTTT. It yields the protein CASSARGWTEAFF. The rearrangement links TRBV10-1 to TRBJ1-1, with D possibly TRBD1 on 5 matching bases. Germline-derived CDR1 and CDR2 are WNHNN and SYGVQD (reference sequence). The V end lost 4 bases, the J end lost 5 bases, and 11 bases lay between the germline ends. This CDR3 is 13 amino acids long.

This clone was found once. The chain carries TRBV18 and TRBJ2-1, with a possible D match to TRBD2 (6 bases). V lost 3 bases and J 8 bases, leaving 17 bases between the germline ends. The length of the CDR3 is 15 residues. In germline, CDR1 is KGHSH, CDR2 LQKENI. The CDR3 nucleotides are TGTGCCAGCTCACCCCCCGGAAGTAGCGGCTATGAGCAGTTCTTC. It specifies CASSPPGSSGYEQFF.

This clone occurred a few times. V is TRBV7-9 and J is TRBJ2-7, with 8 bases identical to TRBD1. Per germline, CDR1 SEHNR and CDR2 FQNEAQ (reference sequence). The V and J ends lost 5 bases and 1 base, in that order; junction bases with no gene match: 10. The CDR3 covers 16 residues. The CDR3 region has the DNA TGTGCCAGCAGCGCCCGGACAGGGCAGGGTTCCTACGAGCAGTACTTC. It translates to CASSARTGQGSYEQYF.

This clone has only one observation. V is TRBV6-5 and J is TRBJ2-5; D ambiguous. V lost 6 bases and J lost 2, with 10 bases in between. The length of the CDR3 is 13 residues. Germline CDR1 is MNHEY and CDR2 is SVGAGI. CDR3 sequence (DNA): TGTGCCAGCAGAAGGAGTCTTCAAGAGACCCAGTACTTC. Encoded protein: CASRRSLQETQYF.

The chain carries TRBV6-5 and TRBJ1-2; 10 bases are a match to TRBD1. The CDR3 spans 13 residues. Trimming cost V 6 bases and J 8 bases; bases outside gene matches: 6. Germline V gene sequence: CDR1 MNHEY, CDR2 SVGAGI. The CDR3 reads CASRDRGRGGYTF. The DNA for the CDR3 is TGTGCCAGCAGAGACAGGGGGCGGGGGGGCTACACCTTC.

The chain combines TRBV7-8 with TRBJ1-1, with D maybe TRBD1 (5 bases). Germline V lookup: CDR1 SGHVS, CDR2 FQNEAQ. Deletions cut 0 bases from V and 5 bases from J, with 10 bases between. The CDR3 runs 14 residues. The CDR3 region has the DNA TGTGCCAGCAGCTTAGCGCAGGGATGGACTGAAGCTTTCTTT. It translates to CASSLAQGWTEAFF.

The chain links TRBV30 to TRBJ1-1; TRBD1 matches at 7 bases. Trimming cost V 5 bases and J 0 bases; bases outside gene matches: 3. Germline loops: CDR1 GTSNPN, CDR2 SVGIG (reference sequence). This CDR3 has 13 amino acids. The CDR3 DNA follows: TGTGCCTGGGTGGGACAGATGAACACTGAAGCTTTCTTT. Translation gives CAWVGQMNTEAFF.

This clone was seen a few times. A read error may be the cause here, since a much bigger clone is one base away. The chain employs TRBV30 and TRBJ1-1; D gene ambiguous. CDR1 is GTSNPN, CDR2 SVGIG, per germline (reference sequence). The V gene lost 5 bases and the J gene lost 0 bases, with 7 bases spanning the gap. This CDR3 region has 12 residues. The CDR3 spells CAWARVNTEAFF. CDR3 in DNA: TGTGCCTGGGCTCGAGTGAACACTGAAGCTTTCTTT.

V usage is TRBV5-6 and J usage is TRBJ1-3, with unresolved D. There are 14 residues in the CDR3. Germline loops: CDR1 SGHDT, CDR2 YYEEEE. V lost 1 base, J lost 1 base, and 6 bases lay in between. CDR3 sequence reads: CASSLLPSGNTIYF. DNA of the CDR3: TGTGCCAGCAGCTTGCTTCCTTCTGGAAACACCATATATTTT.

This rearrangement joins TRBV11-2 to TRBJ2-1; D unclear. Germline V gives CDR1 SGHAT, CDR2 FQNNGV. The V end lost 1 base, the J end lost 0 bases, and 10 bases lay between the germline ends. CDR3 length: 16 residues. The CDR3 DNA sequence: TGTGCCAGCAGCTTAGGTCCGTCTAGCTCCTACAATGAGCAGTTCTTC. As protein: CASSLGPSSSYNEQFF.

The chain has TRBV5-1 and TRBJ2-3; TRBD1 agrees at 8 bases. Germline loops: CDR1 SGHRS, CDR2 YFSETQ. V dropped 3 bases and J dropped 1; count of bases not matched to a gene: 1. The CDR3 is 14 residues long. The CDR3 is CASSSGQGTDTQYF. The CDR3, as DNA: TGCGCCAGCAGCTCGGGACAGGGCACAGATACGCAGTATTTT.

This rearrangement joins TRBV7-8 to TRBJ2-2; a weak D match, TRBD1 (5 bases). The CDR3 covers 15 residues. V lost 7 bases to trimming and J lost 4 bases, with 16 bases between them. Germline values: CDR1 SGHVS, CDR2 FQNEAQ. CDR3 in DNA: TGTGCCAGCAAGCTTGTTCAGGGCGTCACCGGGGAGCTGTTTTTT. Its protein product is CASKLVQGVTGELFF.

The V call is TRBV5-5, the J call TRBJ2-2; 7 bases fit TRBD1. The J segment lost 4 bases and the V segment lost 0 bases, leaving 6 bases of the junction unmatched. Germline CDR1 reads SGHKS; CDR2 reads YYEKEE (reference sequence). The CDR3 runs 16 residues. The DNA for the CDR3 is TGTGCCAGCAGCTTGGTAGGGGGCGCCGGCACCGGGGAGCTGTTTTTT. Amino acid sequence: CASSLVGGAGTGELFF.